Listed here are 29 T cell receptor beta chains from one sample, sequenced in a study of CD8+ T cells in alopecia areata. Using CD4, CD8alpha, NKG2D, NKG2ACE and other markers, pooled cutaneous lymph node cells were sorted. cDNA reverse transcribed from extracted RNA served as the sequencing template. Repertoires were generated with immunoSEQ multiplex PCR, while TCRdb's copy carries only in-frame clones and drops some. This record lists more than 250,000 clones, none seen once only, and the top ten clones contain 0.9% to 1.5%. The source material was CD4+ T cells sorted from a lymph node. These receptors originate from a C3H/HeJ mouse with alopecia areata. This strain has MHC haplotype H2-k.

This clone was recorded a few times. Gene labels here are mouse ones. The CDR3 end falls 4 residues outside the read, so it is completed with the germline J gene. This chain joins TRBV13-1 and TRBJ2-1; 8 nucleotides match TRBD1. Germline CDR1 and CDR2: NSHNY and SYGAGN. The CDR3 is 14 residues long. The sequenced part of the CDR3 DNA is TGTGCCAGCAGTGATGGGACAGGGCCGGCT. Translation gives CASSDGTGPA. From start to end, the CDR3 is CASSDGTGPAEQFF.

This clone occurred a few times. Germline and genes: mouse. The sequenced fragment ends 4 residues before the CDR3 boundary, so the rest is inferred from the germline J gene. V usage is TRBV14 and J usage is TRBJ2-3; 10 nucleotides align to TRBD2. This CDR3 spans 17 amino acids. The V and J ends lost 2 bases and 2 bases, in that order; junction bases with no gene match: 8. In germline, CDR1 is SGHDT, CDR2 FRDEAV. Here the CDR3 reads CASSFAGGARIAETLYF. The part of the CDR3 DNA that was read is TGTGCCAGCAGTTTTGCTGGGGGGGCTCGGATTGCAGAA.

This clone was seen a handful of times. The gene symbols are mouse symbols. With the read ending 4 residues before the CDR3 end, the germline J gene is used to fill in that end. Other DNA variants within this sample encode the same CDR3. V gene TRBV19 combines with J gene TRBJ2-3, with D possibly being TRBD1 (5 bases). The germline CDR1 and CDR2 sequences are FNHDT and SITEND (reference sequence). Trimming removed 2 bases from V and 1 base from J, with 8 bases in between. This CDR3 is 14 amino acids long. The covered CDR3 bases are TGTGCCAGCAGTATTAGGGGTGGTGCAGAA. Protein: CASSIRGGAE. In full, the CDR3 reads CASSIRGGAETLYF.

This clone was seen only a few times. Each gene name is a mouse one. Read sequence stops 4 residues before the CDR3 end, and the germline J gene provides the missing end. The sample has other DNA sequences that encode this CDR3 too. The rearrangement links TRBV1 to TRBJ2-3; 8 nucleotides agree with TRBD1. This CDR3 spans 14 amino acids. Germline loops: CDR1 NSQYPW, CDR2 LRSPGD (reference sequence). The CDR3: CTCSAETGGETLYF. CDR3 DNA (partial): TGCACCTGCAGTGCAGAAACAGGGGGAGAA.

This clone was observed a few times. The gene symbols are mouse symbols. The CDR3 is cut off 4 residues early in the read; its end comes from the germline J gene. Other DNA sequences from this sample encode an identical CDR3 as well. The rearrangement uses TRBV19 and TRBJ2-1; TRBD2 agrees at 7 bases. The CDR3 consists of 13 residues. The V and J ends lost 4 bases and 4 bases, in that order; junction bases with no gene match: 2. Germline V lookup: CDR1 FNHDT, CDR2 SITEND (reference sequence). This CDR3 is CASSPGGYAEQFF. CDR3 bases read: TGTGCCAGCAGTCCGGGGGGGTATGCT.

This clone was picked up a small number of times. Genes and germline are mouse. The sequenced fragment ends 4 residues before the CDR3 boundary, so the rest is inferred from the germline J gene. Different DNA sequences within this sample yield the same CDR3. The V call is TRBV1, the J call TRBJ2-2; weak D call: TRBD1 (5 bases). The germline V gene has CDR1 NSQYPW and CDR2 LRSPGD (reference sequence). There are 14 residues in the CDR3. The ends were cut back, 3 bases at V and 2 bases at J, with 7 bases in the middle. This chain's CDR3 is CTCSANRNTGQLYF. The part of the CDR3 DNA that was read is TGCACCTGCAGTGCCAACAGGAACACCGGG.

This clone was recorded a few times. Gene labels here are mouse ones. Read data end 4 residues before the CDR3 end; the end is taken from the germline J gene. The chain carries TRBV1 and TRBJ2-5; no reliable D call. With 1 base removed from V and 0 bases from J, the gap between germline ends came to 8 bases. The CDR3 has 15 amino acids. Germline loops: CDR1 NSQYPW, CDR2 LRSPGD (reference sequence). The CDR3 here is CTCSAATTNQDTQYF. Partial CDR3 DNA: TGCACCTGCAGTGCAGCGACAACTAACCAAGAC.

Of note for this clone: Germline and genes: mouse. The CDR3 end falls 4 residues outside the read, so it is completed with the germline J gene. The chain carries TRBV19 and TRBJ2-2, with D perhaps given as TRBD1 or TRBD2 (5 bases each). The germline gives CDR1 FNHDT, CDR2 SITEND (reference sequence). The CDR3 is 15 amino acids. Trimming left V 2 bases short and J 0 bases short, with 8 bases between. The CDR3 loop is CASSMGVANTGQLYF. The CDR3 bases that were read are TGTGCCAGCAGTATGGGGGTCGCAAACACCGGG.

This clone was observed a handful of times. All gene names here are mouse names. Additional DNA sequences in this sample encode the identical CDR3. CDR3 DNA (partial): TGTGCCAGCAGTATAGCCAGCTCCTAT. Its translation: CASSIASSY. The complete CDR3 sequence is CASSIASSYEQYF. The rearrangement joins TRBV19 to TRBJ2-7; D is undetermined. The read ends 4 residues before the CDR3 terminus; that terminus is restored from the germline J gene. CDR1 and CDR2 from the germline V gene are FNHDT and SITEND (reference sequence). This CDR3 is built from 13 residues. Between the trimmed V and J ends, which lost 0 bases and 0 bases, there was a span of 4 bases. The whole variable domain, filled in from reference TRBV19 and TRBJ2-7, reads GGIITQTPKFLIGQEGQKLTLKCQQNFNHDTMYWYRQDSGKGLRLIYYSITENDLQKGDLSEGYDASREKKSSFSLTVTSAQKNEMAVFLCASSIASSYEQYFGPGTRLTVL.

As for this clone: The listed genes are named as in mouse. Read data end 4 residues before the CDR3 end; the end is taken from the germline J gene. This chain connects TRBV1 to TRBJ2-7; D not resolved. Germline V gene data show CDR1 as NSQYPW and CDR2 as LRSPGD (reference sequence). The CDR3 has 13 residues. The covered CDR3 bases are TGCACCTGCAGTGCAGAATCCAGGTAT. This encodes CTCSAESRY. The complete CDR3 reads CTCSAESRYEQYF.

On this clone itself: Gene names denote mouse genes. The read ends 4 residues early relative to the CDR3; the germline J gene fills the gap. Other DNA sequences in the sample encode the same CDR3. The chain links TRBV1 to TRBJ2-5; either TRBD1 or TRBD2 may fit D (5 bases each). Germline CDR1 NSQYPW, CDR2 LRSPGD (reference sequence). The CDR3 loop spans 13 amino acids. The CDR3 region is CTCSAGVGDTQYF. The sequenced part of the CDR3 DNA is TGCACCTGCAGTGCGGGGGTGGGGGAC.

This clone was seen a handful of times. Genes and germline are mouse. The sequenced CDR3 bases are TGTGCTAGCAGTTCCTACAGGGGGAGTGCAGAA. It is translated as CASSSYRGSAE. The entire CDR3 protein reads CASSSYRGSAETLYF. This chain uses TRBV29 with TRBJ2-3, with TRBD1 matching over 8 bases. The read comes to an end 4 residues before the CDR3 does, leaving the germline J gene to fill in the end. The germline V gene encodes CDR1 MSHET and CDR2 SYDVDS. The length of the CDR3 is 15 residues. Trimming removed 4 bases from V and 0 bases from J; junction bases left unmatched: 3.

This clone turned up a few times. These gene names are mouse names. Read sequence stops 4 residues before the CDR3 end, and the germline J gene provides the missing end. V and J are TRBV29 and TRBJ2-2; D call uncertain. The CDR3 has 12 amino acids. Germline CDR1 is MSHET and CDR2 is SYDVDS. V was trimmed by 7 bases and J by 1 base, leaving 4 bases between them. The sequenced CDR3 bases are TGTGCTAGCACCAAAAACACCGGG. It yields the protein CASTKNTG. Given in full, the CDR3 is CASTKNTGQLYF.

As regards this clone: Gene names refer to mouse genes. The observed sequence ends 4 residues before the CDR3 terminus, with the missing tail filled in from the germline J gene. The gene calls are TRBV1 and TRBJ1-1, with TRBD1 as a possible D gene (6 bases). CDR1 NSQYPW and CDR2 LRSPGD come from the germline V gene (reference sequence). The CDR3 totals 12 residues. The CDR3 reads CTCSRDTTEVFF. The part of the CDR3 DNA that was read is TGCACCTGCAGCCGGGACACAACA.

A remark on this clone: Mouse gene names and germline throughout. The missing CDR3 end, 4 residues past where the read stops, is filled in from the germline J gene. The V call is TRBV13-1, the J call TRBJ1-2, with D perhaps TRBD1 (5 bases). CDR3 length equals 13 residues. Germline CDR1 is NSHNY and CDR2 is SYGAGN. Partial CDR3 DNA: TGTGCCAGCAGTGATTTTGGGGGAGAC. It encodes CASSDFGGD. The entire CDR3 is CASSDFGGDDYTF.

This clone was seen more than once but under ten times. Gene names follow the mouse nomenclature. The read terminates 4 residues before the CDR3 end, so the remaining end is supplied by the germline J gene. The chain combines TRBV1 with TRBJ2-2; a weak D match, TRBD2 (7 bases). The CDR3 runs to 15 residues. Trimming removed 0 bases at V and 6 bases at J, with 11 bases between. CDR1 NSQYPW and CDR2 LRSPGD come from the germline V gene (reference sequence). The CDR3 bases that were read are TGCACCTGCAGTGCAGAAGGGGGGCGCGCCGGG. This sequence encodes CTCSAEGGRAG. The complete CDR3 protein is CTCSAEGGRAGQLYF.

This clone showed up just a few times. The gene names given are mouse names. The read terminates 4 residues before the CDR3 end, so the remaining end is supplied by the germline J gene. The sample holds other DNA sequences that translate to the same CDR3. The chain couples TRBV19 to TRBJ1-1, with D possibly being TRBD1 (6 bases). CDR3 length equals 14 residues. Deletions cut 2 bases from V and 3 bases from J, with 11 bases between. Germline CDR1 and CDR2: FNHDT and SITEND (reference sequence). The sequenced CDR3 bases are TGTGCCAGCAGTATCGGCCAGGGGTACACA. Translated, it gives CASSIGQGYT. The full CDR3 protein is CASSIGQGYTEVFF.

As regards this clone: Mouse names are used for the genes. CDR3 protein: CASSGQGGSDYTF. The CDR3 bases that were read are TGTGCCAGCAGCGGACAGGGAGGGTCC. The chain uses TRBV5 and TRBJ1-2; 8 bases fit TRBD1. The read is 4 residues too short to cover the CDR3 end, so that end is filled in from the germline J gene. The length of the CDR3 is 13 residues. Germline CDR1 and CDR2: LGHNA and YNLKQL (reference sequence).

Only a few counts were recorded for this clone. The genes and germline here are from mouse. The read halts 4 residues ahead of the CDR3 end, with the missing end drawn from the germline J gene. Other nucleotide sequences in the sample specify the same CDR3. The J gene is TRBJ1-2, the V gene TRBV13-2; 9 nucleotides agree with TRBD1. The V segment lost 5 bases and the J segment 1 base; nucleotides outside the gene matches: 0. CDR1 and CDR2 from the germline V gene are NNHNN and SYGAGS (reference sequence). This CDR3 is built from 13 residues. CDR3 bases read: TGTGCCAGCGGGACAGGGGGAAACTCC. It is translated as CASGTGGNS. The entire CDR3 protein is CASGTGGNSDYTF.

There are a few counts of this clone. Gene labels here are mouse ones. Read coverage stops 4 residues before the CDR3 terminus; the germline J gene supplies the remainder. The identical CDR3 is also encoded by other nucleotide sequences in the sample. The rearrangement uses TRBV5 and TRBJ2-7; TRBD1 agrees at 8 bases. The CDR3 sequence is 14 residues long. In germline, CDR1 is LGHNA, CDR2 YNLKQL (reference sequence). Trimming cost V 1 base and J 1 base; bases outside gene matches: 0. The CDR3 here is CASSQGTGSYEQYF. CDR3 bases read: TGTGCCAGCAGCCAAGGGACAGGGTCCTAT.

This clone appeared a few times. Gene names denote mouse genes. The read finishes 4 residues shy of the CDR3 end, and the germline J gene is used to complete it. The chain carries TRBV5 and TRBJ2-5, with 12 nucleotides matching TRBD2. Per the germline V gene, CDR1 is LGHNA and CDR2 is YNLKQL (reference sequence). The CDR3 consists of 15 residues. The sequenced CDR3 bases are TGTGCCAGCAGCCAGACTGGGGGGGCGCATGAC. As protein: CASSQTGGAHD. The CDR3 as a whole reads CASSQTGGAHDTQYF.

A note on this clone: Genes here carry mouse names. The read comes to an end 4 residues before the CDR3 does, leaving the germline J gene to fill in the end. Other DNA sequences in the sample encode the same CDR3. V and J are TRBV13-1 and TRBJ1-2; maybe TRBD1 (6 bases). The CDR3 runs to 13 residues. The germline gives CDR1 NSHNY, CDR2 SYGAGN. V lost 0 bases and J 4 bases, leaving 7 bases between the germline ends. The sequenced CDR3 bases are TGTGCCAGCAGTGATGACAGGGCCTCC. Protein: CASSDDRAS. The whole CDR3 protein is CASSDDRASDYTF.

In its sample, this clone was seen a few times. Mouse names are used for the genes. The read comes to an end 3 residues before the CDR3 does, leaving the germline J gene to fill in the end. The V call is TRBV5, the J call TRBJ1-6, with 8 bases lining up with TRBD1. TRBJ1-6 has ORF status, its function being uncertain. This CDR3 has 15 amino acids. Germline values: CDR1 LGHNA, CDR2 YNLKQL (reference sequence). V lost 0 bases to trimming and J lost 10 bases; unmatched junction nucleotides: 5. The sequenced CDR3 bases are TGTGCCAGCAGCCAAGACAGGGGGCTAGGATCGCCC. As protein: CASSQDRGLGSP. The full CDR3 protein reads CASSQDRGLGSPLYF.

This clone has a count of ten or more. Here the gene names and germline are mouse. The read ends 4 residues before the CDR3 terminus; that terminus is restored from the germline J gene. This chain uses TRBV13-3 with TRBJ1-2; 8 bases align to TRBD1. This CDR3 is built from 13 residues. The V gene end was trimmed by 5 bases and the J gene end by 3 bases; junction bases not matched to a gene: 3. Germline CDR1 is NNHDY and CDR2 is SYVADS. The CDR3 region is CASRTGAHSDYTF. The CDR3 bases that were read are TGTGCCAGCAGGACAGGGGCCCACTCC.

A note on this clone: The gene names here belong to mouse. The CDR3 goes on 4 residues after the read ends, and that part is filled in from the germline J gene. This same CDR3 is encoded by further DNA sequences in the sample. This chain links TRBV5 with TRBJ2-3; 11 bases agree with TRBD2. V was clipped by 4 bases and J by 0 bases; unmatched bases: 6. The CDR3 covers 17 residues. Germline loops: CDR1 LGHNA, CDR2 YNLKQL (reference sequence). The CDR3 loop is CASSPRLGGSSAETLYF. The covered CDR3 bases are TGTGCCAGCAGCCCGCGACTGGGGGGGAGTAGTGCAGAA.

In the case of this clone: Gene names and germline refer to mouse. Read sequence stops 4 residues before the CDR3 end, and the germline J gene provides the missing end. V gene TRBV1 combines with J gene TRBJ1-2; TRBD1 matches at 7 bases. The CDR3 is 15 amino acids. CDR1 is NSQYPW, CDR2 LRSPGD, per germline (reference sequence). The trim removed 1 base at V and 0 bases at J, leaving 2 bases unmatched. The DNA read from the CDR3 is TGCACCTGCAGTGCAGGGGACAGTGCAAACTCC. It is translated as CTCSAGDSANS. The whole CDR3 region reads CTCSAGDSANSDYTF.

Details on this clone: Gene names are mouse gene names. The DNA ends 4 residues before the CDR3 does, and the rest of the CDR3 is filled in from the germline J gene. This chain joins TRBV13-3 and TRBJ1-2; D possibly corresponds to TRBD1 (5 bases). CDR3 size: 12 residues. CDR1 and CDR2 from the germline V gene are NNHDY and SYVADS. The CDR3 loop is CASSDRGGDYTF. The sequenced part of the CDR3 DNA is TGTGCCAGCAGTGATAGGGGTGGC.

This clone has only a few counts. The germline and genes are mouse ones. Read sequence stops 4 residues before the CDR3 end, and the germline J gene provides the missing end. The V gene is TRBV1, the J gene TRBJ2-2; D possibly corresponds to TRBD1 (5 bases). Trimming pared 6 bases from V and 1 base from J, leaving 9 bases between. Germline CDR1 reads NSQYPW; CDR2 reads LRSPGD (reference sequence). CDR3 length equals 14 residues. This CDR3 reads CTCRRDRNTGQLYF. The part of the CDR3 DNA that was read is TGCACCTGCAGGAGAGACAGAAACACCGGG.

This clone occurred a few times. Gene names are the mouse ones. The read comes to an end 4 residues before the CDR3 does, leaving the germline J gene to fill in the end. This chain joins TRBV13-3 and TRBJ2-3; TRBD1 is a possible D gene (7 bases). This CDR3 has 15 amino acids. With 0 bases removed from V and 1 base from J, the gap between germline ends came to 9 bases. Germline CDR1 and CDR2: NNHDY and SYVADS. CDR3 protein: CASSDVGGGAETLYF. CDR3 DNA (partial): TGTGCCAGCAGTGATGTAGGGGGCGGTGCAGAA.